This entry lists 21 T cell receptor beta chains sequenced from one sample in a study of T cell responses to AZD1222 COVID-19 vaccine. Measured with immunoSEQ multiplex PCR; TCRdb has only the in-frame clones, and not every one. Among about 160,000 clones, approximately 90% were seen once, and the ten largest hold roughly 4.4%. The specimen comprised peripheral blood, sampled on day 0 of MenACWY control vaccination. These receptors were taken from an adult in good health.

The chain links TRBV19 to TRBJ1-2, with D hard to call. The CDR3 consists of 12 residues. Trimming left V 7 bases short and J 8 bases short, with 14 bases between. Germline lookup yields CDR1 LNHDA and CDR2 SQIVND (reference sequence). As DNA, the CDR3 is TGTGCCAGTACCTACGACAACGGCGGCTACACCTTC. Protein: CASTYDNGGYTF.

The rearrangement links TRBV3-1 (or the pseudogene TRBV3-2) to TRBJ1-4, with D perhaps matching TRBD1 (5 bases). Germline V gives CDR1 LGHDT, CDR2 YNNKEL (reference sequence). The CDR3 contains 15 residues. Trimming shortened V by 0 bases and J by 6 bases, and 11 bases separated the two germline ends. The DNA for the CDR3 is TGTGCCAGCAGCCAAGAAGTCAGGGCGGATGAAAAACTGTTTTTT. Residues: CASSQEVRADEKLFF.

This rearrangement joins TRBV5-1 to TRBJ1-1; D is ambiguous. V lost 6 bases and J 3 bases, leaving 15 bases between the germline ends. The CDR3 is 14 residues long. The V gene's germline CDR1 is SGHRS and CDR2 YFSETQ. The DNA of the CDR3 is TGCGCCAGCACGGTTGGACCGGCCCACACTGAAGCTTTCTTT. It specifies CASTVGPAHTEAFF.

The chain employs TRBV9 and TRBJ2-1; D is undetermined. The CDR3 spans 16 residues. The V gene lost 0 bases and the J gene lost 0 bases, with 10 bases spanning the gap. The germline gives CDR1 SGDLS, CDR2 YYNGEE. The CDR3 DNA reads TGTGCCAGCAGCGTAGGAGTGCGGCTCTCCTACAATGAGCAGTTCTTC. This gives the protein CASSVGVRLSYNEQFF.

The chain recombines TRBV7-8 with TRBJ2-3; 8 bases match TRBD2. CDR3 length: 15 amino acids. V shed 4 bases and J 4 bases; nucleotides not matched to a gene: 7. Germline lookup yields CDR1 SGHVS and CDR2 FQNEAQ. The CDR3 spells CASSSGLAISDTQYF. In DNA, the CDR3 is TGTGCCAGCAGCTCTGGACTAGCAATATCAGATACGCAGTATTTT.

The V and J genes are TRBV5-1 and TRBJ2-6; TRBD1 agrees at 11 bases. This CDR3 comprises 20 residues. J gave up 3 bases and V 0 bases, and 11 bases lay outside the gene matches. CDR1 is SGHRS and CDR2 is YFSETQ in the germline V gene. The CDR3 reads CASSLALTGQGAGGANVLTF. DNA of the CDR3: TGCGCCAGCAGCTTGGCTCTAACCGGACAGGGGGCGGGTGGGGCCAACGTCCTGACTTTC.

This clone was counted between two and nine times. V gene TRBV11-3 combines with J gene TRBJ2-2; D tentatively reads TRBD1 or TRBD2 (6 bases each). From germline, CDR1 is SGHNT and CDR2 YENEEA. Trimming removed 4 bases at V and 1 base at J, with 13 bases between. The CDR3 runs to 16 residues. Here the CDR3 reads CASSWGASMNTGELFF. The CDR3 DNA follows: TGTGCCAGCAGCTGGGGGGCGTCGATGAACACCGGGGAGCTGTTTTTT.

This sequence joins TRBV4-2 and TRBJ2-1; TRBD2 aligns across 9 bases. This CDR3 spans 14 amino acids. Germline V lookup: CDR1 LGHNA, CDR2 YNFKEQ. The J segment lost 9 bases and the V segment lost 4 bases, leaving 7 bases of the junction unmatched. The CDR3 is CASSLGGRAFEQFF. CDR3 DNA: TGTGCCAGCAGCCTCGGCGGGAGGGCCTTTGAGCAGTTCTTC.

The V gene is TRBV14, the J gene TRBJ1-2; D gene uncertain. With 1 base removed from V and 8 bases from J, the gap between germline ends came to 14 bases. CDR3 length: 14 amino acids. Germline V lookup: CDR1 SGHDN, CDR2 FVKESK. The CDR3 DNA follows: TGTGCCAGCAGCCAAGGGAGGACTGGCCGGGGCTACACCTTC. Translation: CASSQGRTGRGYTF.

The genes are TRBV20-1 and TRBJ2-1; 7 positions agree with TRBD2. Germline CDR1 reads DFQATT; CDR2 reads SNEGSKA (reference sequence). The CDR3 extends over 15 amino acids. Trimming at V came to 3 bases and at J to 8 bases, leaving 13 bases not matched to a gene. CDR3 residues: CSASSNAGVAYEQFF. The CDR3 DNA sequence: TGCAGTGCTAGTAGTAACGCGGGAGTCGCATATGAGCAGTTCTTC.

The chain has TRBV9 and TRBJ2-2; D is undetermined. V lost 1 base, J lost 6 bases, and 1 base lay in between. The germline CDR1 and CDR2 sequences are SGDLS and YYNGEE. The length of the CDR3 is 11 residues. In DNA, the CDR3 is TGTGCCAGCAGCGTACCCGGGGAGCTGTTTTTT. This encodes CASSVPGELFF.

The chain's CDR3 is CASSLGGEQFF. The CDR3 DNA reads as TGTGCCAGCAGCCTAGGGGGTGAGCAGTTCTTC. The chain joins TRBV7-3 to TRBJ2-1; possibly TRBD1 for D (6 bases). V gave up 5 bases and J gave up 9 bases, with 8 bases separating them. The CDR3 spans 11 residues. The germline V gene encodes CDR1 SGHTA and CDR2 FQGTGA.

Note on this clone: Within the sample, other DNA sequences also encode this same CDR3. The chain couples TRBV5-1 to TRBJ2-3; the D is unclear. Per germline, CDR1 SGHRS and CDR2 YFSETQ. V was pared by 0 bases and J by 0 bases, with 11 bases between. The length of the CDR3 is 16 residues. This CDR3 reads CASSLGPGGSTDTQYF. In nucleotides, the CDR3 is TGCGCCAGCAGCTTGGGTCCTGGTGGGAGCACAGATACGCAGTATTTT.

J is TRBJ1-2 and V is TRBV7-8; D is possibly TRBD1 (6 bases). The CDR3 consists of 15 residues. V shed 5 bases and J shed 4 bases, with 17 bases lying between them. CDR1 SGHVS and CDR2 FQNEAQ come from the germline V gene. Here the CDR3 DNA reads TGTGCCAGCAGCCAAAGGATCCGGGACACCTATGGCTACACCTTC. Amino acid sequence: CASSQRIRDTYGYTF.

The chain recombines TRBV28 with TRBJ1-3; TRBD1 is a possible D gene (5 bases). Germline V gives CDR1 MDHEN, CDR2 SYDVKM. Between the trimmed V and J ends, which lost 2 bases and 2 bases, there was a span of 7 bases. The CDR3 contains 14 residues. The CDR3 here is CASSLIQAGNTIYF. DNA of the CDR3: TGTGCCAGCAGTTTAATACAGGCTGGAAACACCATATATTTT.

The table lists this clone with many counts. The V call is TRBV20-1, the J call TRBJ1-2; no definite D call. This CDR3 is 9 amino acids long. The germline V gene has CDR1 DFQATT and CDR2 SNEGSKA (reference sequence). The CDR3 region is CASPYGYTF. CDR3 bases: TGCGCTTCTCCCTATGGCTACACCTTC.

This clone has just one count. CDR3 coding DNA: TGTGCCAGCAGTCCGAAGGGAGGGTGGATCTACGAGCAGTACTTC. It encodes CASSPKGGWIYEQYF. The J gene is TRBJ2-7, the V gene TRBV27; TRBD2 agrees at 7 bases. Germline V gene sequence: CDR1 MNHEY, CDR2 SMNVEV (reference sequence). The CDR3 loop spans 15 amino acids. The ends lost 5 bases at V and 3 bases at J; junction bases unmatched: 10.

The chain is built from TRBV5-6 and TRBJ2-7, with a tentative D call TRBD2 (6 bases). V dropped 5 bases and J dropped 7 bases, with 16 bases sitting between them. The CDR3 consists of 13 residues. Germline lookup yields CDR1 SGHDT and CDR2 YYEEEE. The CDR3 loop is CASRRDFLGEQYF. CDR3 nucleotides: TGTGCCAGCAGAAGGGACTTTCTGGGGGAGCAGTACTTC.

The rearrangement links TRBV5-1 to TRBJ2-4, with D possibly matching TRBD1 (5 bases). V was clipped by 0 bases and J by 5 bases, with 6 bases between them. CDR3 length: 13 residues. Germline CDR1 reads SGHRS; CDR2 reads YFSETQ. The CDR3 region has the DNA TGCGCCAGCAGCTTGGTAGGGGAAAACATTCAGTACTTC. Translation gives CASSLVGENIQYF. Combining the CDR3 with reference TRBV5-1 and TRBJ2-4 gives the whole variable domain KAGVTQTPRYLIKTRGQQVTLSCSPISGHRSVSWYQQTPGQGLQFLFEYFSETQRNKGNFPGRFSGRQFSNSRSEMNVSTLELGDSALYLCASSLVGENIQYFGAGTRLSVL.

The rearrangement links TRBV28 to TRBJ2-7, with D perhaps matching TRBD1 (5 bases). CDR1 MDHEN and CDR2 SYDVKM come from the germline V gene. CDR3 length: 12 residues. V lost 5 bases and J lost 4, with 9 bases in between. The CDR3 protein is CASSPSGYEQYF. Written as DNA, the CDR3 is TGTGCCAGCAGTCCATCAGGGTACGAGCAGTACTTC.

CDR3 sequence: CASSLSHKVNSMTRGKIVDEAFF. DNA of the CDR3: TGTGCCAGCAGTTTATCTCATAAGGTTAATTCAATGACCCGAGGGAAGATTGTAGACGAAGCTTTCTTT. This chain connects TRBV27 to TRBJ1-1; the D is unclear. Germline CDR1 MNHEY, CDR2 SMNVEV (reference sequence). This CDR3 is 23 amino acids long. The V and J ends lost 0 bases and 8 bases respectively, with 40 bases between them.